One and the same sample provided the 8 T cell receptor beta chains below, sequenced in a study of cytomegalovirus exposure and HLA in healthy donors. PCR involved 60 Vbeta and 13 Jbeta primers. Sequencing used immunoSEQ multiplex PCR; TCRdb keeps in-frame clones, though not all of them. This table holds some 190,000 clones, just under 75% found once. Input material: PBMCs. Every receptor here comes from a young man in good health and CMV-seropositive.

This clone was seen a few times. The chain links TRBV23-1 to TRBJ2-7; TRBD2 matches at 11 bases. TRBV23-1 is an ORF, with its function uncertain. V dropped 0 bases and J dropped 3; count of bases not matched to a gene: 16. This CDR3 region has 20 residues. The CDR3 coding sequence is TGCGCCAGCAGTCAATCAAGGAGACAGAAGCGACTAGCGGGACTCTACGAGCAGTACTTC. This encodes CASSQSRRQKRLAGLYEQYF.

The genes are TRBV5-1 and TRBJ2-1, with 7 bases matching TRBD1. Trimming at V came to 4 bases and at J to 5 bases, leaving 6 bases not matched to a gene. The CDR3 is made up of 14 amino acids. The V gene's germline CDR1 is SGHRS and CDR2 YFSETQ. CDR3 region: CASSLGQRNNEQFF. The CDR3 DNA is TGCGCCAGCAGCCTGGGACAGAGAAACAATGAGCAGTTCTTC.

J is TRBJ1-5 and V is TRBV7-2; D might be TRBD1 (6 bases). Germline CDR1 SGHTA, CDR2 FQGNSA. The CDR3 spans 15 residues. V was shortened by 1 base and J by 7 bases, with 14 bases between the two germline ends. CDR3 DNA sequence: TGTGCCAGCAGCTTAGATACAGGGTTGGGACAGCCCCAGCATTTT. It yields the protein CASSLDTGLGQPQHF.

The chain joins TRBV5-4 to TRBJ2-5; the match to TRBD1 covers 10 bases. The ends lost 0 bases at V and 4 bases at J; junction bases unmatched: 3. Germline loops: CDR1 SGHNT, CDR2 YYREEE (reference sequence). This CDR3 has 15 amino acids. The CDR3 coding sequence is TGTGCCAGCAGCTTGGGAGACAGGGGGCGAGAGACCCAGTACTTC. Its protein is CASSLGDRGRETQYF. The complete variable domain, with remaining parts taken from reference TRBV5-4 and TRBJ2-5, reads ETGVTQSPTHLIKTRGQQVTLRCSSQSGHNTVSWYQQALGQGPQFIFQYYREEENGRGNFPPRFSGLQFPNYSSELNVNALELDDSALYLCASSLGDRGRETQYFGPGTRLLVL.

The chain is built from TRBV7-9 and TRBJ2-3; D uncertain. In germline, CDR1 is SEHNR, CDR2 FQNEAQ (reference sequence). The germline V and J ends were trimmed by 5 bases and 7 bases, with 10 bases remaining between them. The CDR3 covers 12 residues. The CDR3 sequence: CASSASGYTQYF. The CDR3 bases are TGTGCCAGCAGCGCTAGTGGATATACGCAGTATTTT.

The V call is TRBV18, the J call TRBJ2-2; tentatively, D is TRBD2 (5 bases). CDR1 KGHSH and CDR2 LQKENI come from the germline V gene. The CDR3 sequence is 14 residues long. Deletions cut 3 bases from V and 6 bases from J, with 11 bases between. As DNA, the CDR3 is TGTGCCAGCTCACCTCGGACTCCCCCCGGGGAGCTGTTTTTT. Its protein product is CASSPRTPPGELFF.

The chain combines TRBV10-3 with TRBJ2-1; 8 bases map to TRBD1. The V segment lost 2 bases and the J segment 8 bases; nucleotides outside the gene matches: 8. CDR1 ENHRY and CDR2 SYGVKD come from the germline V gene. This CDR3 comprises 15 residues. CDR3 amino acids: CAISESQGAGDEQFF. The CDR3 nucleotides are TGTGCCATCAGTGAGAGTCAGGGGGCCGGGGATGAGCAGTTCTTC.

The rearrangement uses TRBV7-9 and TRBJ2-3, with 7 bases aligning to TRBD2. The J segment lost 1 base and the V segment lost 3 bases, leaving 4 bases of the junction unmatched. In germline, CDR1 is SEHNR, CDR2 FQNEAQ (reference sequence). The CDR3 sequence is 15 residues long. CDR3 bases: TGTGCCAGCAGCTTCCGGGGAGGGGGCACAGATACGCAGTATTTT. It is translated as CASSFRGGGTDTQYF.